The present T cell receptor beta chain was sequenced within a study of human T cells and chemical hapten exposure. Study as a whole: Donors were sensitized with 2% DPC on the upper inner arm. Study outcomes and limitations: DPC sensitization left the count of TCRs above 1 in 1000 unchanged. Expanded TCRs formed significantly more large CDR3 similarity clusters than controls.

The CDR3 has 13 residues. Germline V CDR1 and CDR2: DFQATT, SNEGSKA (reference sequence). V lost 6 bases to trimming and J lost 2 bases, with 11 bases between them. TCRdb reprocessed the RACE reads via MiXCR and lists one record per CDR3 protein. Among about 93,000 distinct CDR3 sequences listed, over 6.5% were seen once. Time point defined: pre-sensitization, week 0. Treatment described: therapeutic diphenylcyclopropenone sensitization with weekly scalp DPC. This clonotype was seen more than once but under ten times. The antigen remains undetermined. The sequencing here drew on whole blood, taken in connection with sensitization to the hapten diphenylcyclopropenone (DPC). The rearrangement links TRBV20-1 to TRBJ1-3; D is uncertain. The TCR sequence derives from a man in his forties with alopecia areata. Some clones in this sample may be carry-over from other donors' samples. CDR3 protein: CSALRDTGNTIYF. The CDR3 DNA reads TGCAGTGCGTTGAGGGATACTGGAAACACCATATATTTT.